The 20 T cell receptor beta chains reported below all come from one sample, sequenced in a study of CD8 T cells in ankylosing spondylitis. TCRdb fed the 5' RACE reads into MiXCR, producing one record per CDR3 protein. The sample lists some 180,000 distinct CDR3 sequences, 15% to 20% occurring once. The sequenced sample consisted of blood, either unsorted or a sorted T cell fraction (not recorded which). Every receptor here comes from a male donor under 30 with ankylosing spondylitis or in good health (not recorded which).

This clonotype has at least ten counts. The rearrangement uses TRBV11-3 and TRBJ2-1; 9 bases map to TRBD2. The CDR3 is made up of 16 amino acids. Trimming took 3 bases from V and 6 from J; bases not matched to a gene: 9. Germline values: CDR1 SGHNT, CDR2 YENEEA. The CDR3 DNA is TGTGCCAGCAGCTTGCAGACTAGCGGAGTCCGCAATGAGCAGTTCTTC. Translation: CASSLQTSGVRNEQFF.

This clonotype was found many times. In DNA, the CDR3 is TGTGCCAGCAGCGGGTCAGGGAGCTCCTACAATGAGCAGTTCTTC. Translated: CASSGSGSSYNEQFF. V and J are TRBV2 and TRBJ2-1; possibly TRBD1 or TRBD2 for D (5 bases each). This CDR3 region has 15 residues. Germline V CDR1 and CDR2: SNHLY, FYNNEI. Trimming took off 6 bases at V and 0 bases at J, with 12 bases between the two ends.

This clonotype was observed many times. The J gene is TRBJ2-2, the V gene TRBV5-1, with a tentative D call TRBD1 (5 bases). CDR1 is SGHRS, CDR2 YFSETQ, per germline. Trimming removed 6 bases at V and 2 bases at J, with 14 bases between. This CDR3 is 15 amino acids long. CDR3 in DNA: TGCGCCAGCACCGGCACAGGTAGAAACACCGGGGAGCTGTTTTTT. The encoded protein is CASTGTGRNTGELFF.

This clonotype was detected many times. DNA of the CDR3: TGTGCCATCAGTGTGGGGCAGGGGCGCTTAACAGATACGCAGTATTTT. Its translation is CAISVGQGRLTDTQYF. The V gene is TRBV10-3, the J gene TRBJ2-3, with D possibly TRBD1 on 6 matching bases. Trimming took 4 bases from V and 3 from J, leaving 17 bases between them. Germline lookup yields CDR1 ENHRY and CDR2 SYGVKD. The CDR3 extends over 16 amino acids.

This clonotype showed up many times. The V and J genes are TRBV11-3 and TRBJ2-5; 7 bases are a match to TRBD1. V trimming: 3 bases; J trimming: 3 bases; junction bases outside the gene matches: 10. The CDR3 totals 16 residues. The germline gives CDR1 SGHNT, CDR2 YENEEA. The CDR3: CASSFQTGTAEETQYF. The CDR3 coding sequence is TGTGCCAGCAGCTTTCAAACCGGGACAGCGGAAGAGACCCAGTACTTC.

This clonotype was seen many times. The chain links TRBV28 to TRBJ2-2, with D unclear. V lost 8 bases and J 1 base, leaving 11 bases between the germline ends. CDR3 length: 14 amino acids. Germline CDR1 is MDHEN and CDR2 is SYDVKM. This chain's CDR3 is CASFGPGNTGELFF. In DNA, the CDR3 is TGTGCCAGCTTCGGACCCGGGAACACCGGGGAGCTGTTTTTT.

In its sample, this clonotype was seen many times. The V call is TRBV30, the J call TRBJ1-1; D uncertain. Germline values: CDR1 GTSNPN, CDR2 SVGIG (reference sequence). CDR3 length: 14 amino acids. The ends were cut back, 0 bases at V and 1 base at J, with 9 bases in the middle. The CDR3 sequence: CAWSVGSRNTEAFF. CDR3 DNA: TGTGCCTGGAGTGTAGGATCCCGGAACACTGAAGCTTTCTTT.

This clonotype was recorded many times. The chain links TRBV6-2 or TRBV6-3 to TRBJ1-6, with TRBD1 as a possible D gene (5 bases). With 0 bases removed from V and 7 bases from J, the gap between germline ends came to 13 bases. CDR3 size: 16 residues. Per germline, CDR1 MNHEY and CDR2 SVGEGT. In DNA form, the CDR3 reads TGTGCCAGCAGTTACTCGAGTAGGGGTAACAATTCACCCCTCCACTTT. Translating gives CASSYSSRGNNSPLHF.

This clonotype has ten or more counts. This chain uses TRBV7-9 with TRBJ2-3, with 10 bases identical to TRBD2. V dropped 5 bases and J dropped 5; count of bases not matched to a gene: 13. The CDR3 consists of 17 residues. Germline V gene lookup returns CDR1 SEHNR and CDR2 FQNEAQ (reference sequence). CDR3 DNA: TGTGCCAGCAGCACCTCGAGCGGGAGGGCCTATGGAGATACGCAGTATTTT. This encodes CASSTSSGRAYGDTQYF.

The rearrangement uses TRBV11-2 and TRBJ2-1; the D is unclear. Germline CDR1 reads SGHAT; CDR2 reads FQNNGV. This CDR3 is 13 amino acids long. V dropped 2 bases and J dropped 5 bases, with 7 bases sitting between them. CDR3 region: CASSLLGNNEQFF. The CDR3 DNA is TGTGCCAGCAGCTTACTGGGGAACAATGAGCAGTTCTTC.

Ten or more counts support this clonotype. The rearrangement links TRBV20-1 to TRBJ1-2, with D unresolved. The germline V gene has CDR1 DFQATT and CDR2 SNEGSKA (reference sequence). V was cut by 5 bases and J by 8 bases, with 15 bases left in between. The length of the CDR3 is 12 residues. For the CDR3, the DNA is TGCAGTGCTCCTCGGGGTGGGAAGGGCTACACCTTC. Residues: CSAPRGGKGYTF.

This clonotype was recorded only once. The V gene is TRBV6-5, the J gene TRBJ2-1; perhaps TRBD2 as D (6 bases). V lost 2 bases to trimming and J lost 0 bases, with 8 bases between them. The CDR3 extends over 15 amino acids. From germline, CDR1 is MNHEY and CDR2 SVGAGI. The CDR3, as DNA: TGTGCCAGCAGTTACCGGGGGAGCTCCTACAATGAGCAGTTCTTC. It is translated as CASSYRGSSYNEQFF.

This clonotype was recorded many times. The chain has TRBV6-5 and TRBJ2-5, with TRBD2 matching 14 bases. Trimming cost V 5 bases and J 5 bases; bases outside gene matches: 7. CDR1 MNHEY and CDR2 SVGAGI come from the germline V gene. This CDR3 contains 16 residues. The DNA for the CDR3 is TGTGCCAGCAGTCCGACTAGCGGGAGGGCCATGGAGACCCAGTACTTC. Its protein is CASSPTSGRAMETQYF.

This clonotype was observed many times. The chain employs TRBV5-1 and TRBJ1-1, with 8 positions matching TRBD1. The CDR3 totals 14 residues. Losses at the gene ends were 4 bases for V and 5 bases for J; bases not matched to a gene: 7. Germline V gene lookup returns CDR1 SGHRS and CDR2 YFSETQ. The CDR3 spells CASSPSGGPTEAFF. The DNA of the CDR3 is TGCGCCAGCAGCCCTTCAGGGGGCCCGACTGAAGCTTTCTTT.

This clonotype was picked up many times. The CDR3 nucleotides read TGTGCCAGCAGCGGGACTAGCGGGAGATCCGTTGGCACAGATACGCAGTATTTT. Translation gives CASSGTSGRSVGTDTQYF. The rearrangement uses TRBV7-2 and TRBJ2-3, with TRBD2 identical over 14 bases. J lost 1 base, V lost 5 bases, and 8 bases had no gene match. CDR3 size: 18 residues. Germline values: CDR1 SGHTA, CDR2 FQGNSA.

This clonotype was found many times. This sequence joins TRBV7-8 and TRBJ2-4, with 7 bases that match TRBD2. Germline CDR1 and CDR2: SGHVS and FQNEAQ. The CDR3 extends over 16 amino acids. The V gene end was trimmed by 2 bases and the J gene end by 2 bases; junction bases not matched to a gene: 6. CDR3 in amino acids: CASSLSRRGTKNIQYF. CDR3 nucleotide sequence: TGTGCCAGCAGCTTATCGCGGCGGGGGACCAAAAACATTCAGTACTTC.

This clonotype was found a few times. The chain carries TRBV24-1 and TRBJ2-1; 9 bases match TRBD2. Trimming cost V 2 bases and J 6 bases; bases outside gene matches: 7. Looked up from germline, CDR1 is KGHDR and CDR2 is SFDVKD. The CDR3 consists of 16 residues. The CDR3 loop reads CATSDWASGASNEQFF. CDR3 DNA sequence: TGTGCCACCAGTGATTGGGCTAGCGGGGCTTCCAATGAGCAGTTCTTC.

The sample holds many counts of this clonotype. This chain uses TRBV12-3 or TRBV12-4 with TRBJ2-3; D ambiguous. V lost 3 bases and J lost 2, with 12 bases in between. This CDR3 has 15 amino acids. The CDR3 coding sequence is TGTGCCAGCAGTTTGTCCGAGGCCTTCACAGATACGCAGTATTTT. It translates to CASSLSEAFTDTQYF.

This clonotype has at least ten counts. V and J are TRBV5-1 and TRBJ1-1; no clear D. V lost 0 bases to trimming and J lost 3 bases, with 12 bases between them. Germline CDR1 reads SGHRS; CDR2 reads YFSETQ. This CDR3 spans 15 amino acids. The CDR3 spells CASSLARGLDTEAFF. The CDR3 DNA reads as TGCGCCAGCAGCTTGGCCCGGGGTCTGGACACTGAAGCTTTCTTT.

Ten or more counts support this clonotype. The V and J genes are TRBV5-1 and TRBJ2-7; D is ambiguous. Trimming left V 0 bases short and J 3 bases short, with 10 bases between. CDR1 SGHRS and CDR2 YFSETQ come from the germline V gene. The CDR3 is made up of 14 amino acids. For the CDR3, the DNA is TGCGCCAGCAGCTTGGGGATTAACAGCTACGAGCAGTACTTC. Amino acids: CASSLGINSYEQYF.